This T cell receptor beta chain was documented in a study of blood T cell repertoires in COVID-19. Overall study context: T cells, B-cell-depleted T cells, or PBMCs provided the cDNA or gDNA that served as material.

The V gene lost 0 bases and the J gene lost 5 bases, with 10 bases spanning the gap. This CDR3 comprises 13 residues. CDR1 is SQVTM and CDR2 is ANQGSEA in the germline V gene. Living in about two dozen US areas, the participants were between about 18 and 100 years of age. In assigning cohorts, the study relied on participant-reported clinical history. As handled by the study authors: By means of reference gene primer amplification, nucleated cell counts were estimated. TCRdb's table, derived via immunoSEQ multiplex PCR, lists solely in-frame clones and lacks some. For V, J and clone size, that table is used; D and trimming come from the DNA. The sample shows 200,000 to 250,000 clones, around 91% of them seen only once.

The source of this sequence is a woman younger than 30 in a cohort exposed to, infected with or recovered from COVID-19 (not recorded which). The chain carries TRBV29-1 and TRBJ1-2; D remains unclear. The sequenced sample consisted of PBMCs or T cells enriched from blood (not recorded which). The CDR3 region is CSVEDKVGYGYTF. The CDR3 nucleotides are TGCAGCGTTGAAGATAAAGTCGGGTATGGCTACACCTTC. Using reference TRBV29-1 and TRBJ1-2 for the parts outside the CDR3, the full variable domain is SAVISQKPSRDICQRGTSLTIQCQVDSQVTMMFWYRQQPGQSLTLIATANQGSEATYESGFVIDKFPISRPNLTFSTLTVSNMSPEDSSIYLCSVEDKVGYGYTFGSGTRLTVV.